A selection of T cell receptor beta chains follows, all from one sample in a study of Ad26.COV2.S vaccination and SARS-CoV-2 variants. Libraries were prepared by immunoSEQ multiplex PCR; TCRdb keeps only in-frame clonotypes and omits some of them. Among fewer than 300,000 clones listed, approximately 87% were seen once. The source material was peripheral blood, sampled in a trial of Ad26.COV2.S vaccine versus placebo. The receptor set was obtained from a person aged 18-60 years who received the Ad26.COV2.S COVID-19 vaccine or a placebo. CDR3s leave out the opening cysteine and the closing phenylalanine or tryptophan.

v_call cdr3_length cdr3_aa
TRBV2 13 ASSGGQGARNEQF
TRBV12-3/TRBV12-4 9 ASTRGAEAF
TRBV7-2 12 ASSLLDRRNEQF
TRBV28 12 ASSLLGTVQPQH
TRBV7-8 13 ASSLEEGSLTEAF
TRBV12-5 15 ASGLVLGREGRNEQF
TRBV6-5 10 ASSPTSGGQF
TRBV4-2 14 ASSQEVQSSYNEQF
TRBV15 10 ATSIQGTEAF
TRBV6-5 12 ASSYRDRIYEQY
TRBV11-3 13 ASSLGGDGSYEQY
TRBV7-2 16 ASSASMTSGYSTDTQY
TRBV3-1/TRBV3-2 11 ASSLQTGSAAF
TRBV4-1 13 ASSGEGWKKETQY
TRBV4-1 16 ASSQVDMGLAGWNEQF
TRBV6-5 14 ASSFRGDLGDEKLF
TRBV28 13 ASTTAGASGNTIY
TRBV5-1 15 ASSYQAGDRGLAGYT
TRBV15 14 ATSRVTRGYTDTQY
TRBV4-3 15 ASSPGIWGQGDAEQF
TRBV7-8 14 ASSSARGKGQETQY
TRBV6-5 11 ASSPRAARGEY
TRBV30 11 AWSHGSGDGYT
TRBV6-5 10 ASSQTLAEAF
TRBV6-1 14 ASSDFTRRERNTIY
TRBV4-1 11 ASSQDRTDTQY
TRBV12-3/TRBV12-4 11 ASSLSGGNIQY
TRBV3-1/TRBV3-2 13 ASSQVQLGATEAF
TRBV4-1 14 ASSQDFSLSTDTQY
TRBV7-8 10 ASSRPSTRQF
TRBV5-5 14 ASSLTGTSLTYEQY
TRBV7-6 13 ASSPGRSGASEQY
TRBV10-3 14 AISEVGARSGNTIY
TRBV29-1 10 SGYRADTEAF
TRBV30 14 AWSVQGTVYNYEQY
TRBV27 12 ASSLTGVGTEAF
TRBV5-8 14 ASSLGHLATNEKLF
TRBV6-1 13 ASSESGTQAYEQY
TRBV7-6 14 ASSTRYRQGTDTQY
TRBV27 11 ASSLGDPYEQY
TRBV2 11 ASRGGDSYEQY
TRBV7-2 13 ASSVPTGTGETQY
TRBV11-2 14 ASRRGLALRGNEQF
TRBV12-5 12 ASGLVPDMTNLL
TRBV7-2 12 ASSRRLAWETQY
TRBV19 12 ASSSGLLGDTQY
TRBV28 17 ASSLWVPPPGRENYEQY
TRBV12-3/TRBV12-4 10 ASSLDRIGYT